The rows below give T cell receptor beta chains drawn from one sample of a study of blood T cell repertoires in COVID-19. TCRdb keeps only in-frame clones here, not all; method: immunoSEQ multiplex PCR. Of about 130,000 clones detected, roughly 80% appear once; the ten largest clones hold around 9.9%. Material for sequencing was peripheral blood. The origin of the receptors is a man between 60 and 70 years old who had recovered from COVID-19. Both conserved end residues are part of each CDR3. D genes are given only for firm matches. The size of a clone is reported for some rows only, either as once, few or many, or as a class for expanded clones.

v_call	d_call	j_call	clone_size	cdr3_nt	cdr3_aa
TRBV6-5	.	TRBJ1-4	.	TGTGCCATATGGACTGGCAAAAAACTGTTTTTT	CAIWTGKKLFF
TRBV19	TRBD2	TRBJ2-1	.	TGTGCCAGTAAGGGATCGGGGGGGCCAACCTACAATGAGCAGTTCTTC	CASKGSGGPTYNEQFF
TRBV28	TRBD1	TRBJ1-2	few	TGTGCCAGCAGTTCCGGACAGGGGAACTATGGCTACACCTTC	CASSSGQGNYGYTF
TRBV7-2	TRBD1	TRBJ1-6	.	TGTGCCAGCAGCTTCCAGGGGGCTGGTTCACCCCTCCACTTT	CASSFQGAGSPLHF
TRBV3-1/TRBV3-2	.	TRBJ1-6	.	TGTGCCAGCAGCCAAGGACGCAGGGGTAATTCACCCCTCCACTTT	CASSQGRRGNSPLHF
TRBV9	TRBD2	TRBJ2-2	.	TGTGCCAGCAGCGTAGGGGGCGGGAGTTACACCGGGGAGCTGTTTTTT	CASSVGGGSYTGELFF
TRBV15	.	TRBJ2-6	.	TGTGCCACCAGCAGCACGTGGGGGGACTCTGGGGCCAACGTCCTGACTTTC	CATSSTWGDSGANVLTF
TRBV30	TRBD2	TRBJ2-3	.	TGTGCCTGGAGTGTTAGCTTCGGACTAGCGGGGGGCACAGATACGCAGTATTTT	CAWSVSFGLAGGTDTQYF
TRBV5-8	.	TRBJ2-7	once	TGTGCCAGCAGCCCCATTAAGGTACGGGGCTCCTACGAGCAGTACTTC	CASSPIKVRGSYEQYF
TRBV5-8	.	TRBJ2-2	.	TGTGCCAGCAGCTTGGCAGGAAGGGGGACCACCGGGGAGCTGTTTTTT	CASSLAGRGTTGELFF
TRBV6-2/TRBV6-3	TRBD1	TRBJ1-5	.	TGTGCCAGCAGTAACCGGGACAGGACGCAGCCCCAGCATTTT	CASSNRDRTQPQHF
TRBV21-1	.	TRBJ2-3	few	TGTGCCAGCAGCAAGGTAGAATGCACAGATACGCAGTATTTT	CASSKVECTDTQYF
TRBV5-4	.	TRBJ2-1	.	TGTGCCAGCAGTCCCCACAGCGGAAGCTCCTACAATGAGCAGTTCTTC	CASSPHSGSSYNEQFF
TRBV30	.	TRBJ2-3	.	TGTGCCTGGAGTGTACGGGAACGGGATACGCAGTATTTT	CAWSVRERDTQYF
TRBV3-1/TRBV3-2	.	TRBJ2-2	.	TGTGCCAGCAGCCAGAACACGAACACCGGGGAGCTGTTTTTT	CASSQNTNTGELFF
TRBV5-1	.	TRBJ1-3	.	TGCGCCAGCAGCCCATCAGGATCTGGAAACACCATATATTTT	CASSPSGSGNTIYF
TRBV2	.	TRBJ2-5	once	TGTGCCAGCAACTTACAGAACCAAGAGACCCAGTACTTC	CASNLQNQETQYF
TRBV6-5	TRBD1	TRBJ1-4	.	TGTGCCAGCAGTTACTCGTCGGGACAGGGAAATGAAAAACTGTTTTTT	CASSYSSGQGNEKLFF
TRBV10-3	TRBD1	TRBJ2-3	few	TGTGCCATCAGGGGACAGGGCGCAGATACGCAGTATTTT	CAIRGQGADTQYF
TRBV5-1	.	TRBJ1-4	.	TGCGCCAGCAGCTTGGCTGGGAGTGAAAAACTGTTTTTT	CASSLAGSEKLFF
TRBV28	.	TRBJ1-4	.	TGTGCCAGCAGGGAGGGGATAGTTGCAACTAATGAAAAACTGTTTTTT	CASREGIVATNEKLFF
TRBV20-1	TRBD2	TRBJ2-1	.	TGCAGTGCTAGTCAGCGGGAGAGCTCCTACAATGAGCAGTTCTTC	CSASQRESSYNEQFF
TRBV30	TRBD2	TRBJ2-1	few	TGTGCCTGGACTAGCGGGAGGAATGAGCAGTTCTTC	CAWTSGRNEQFF
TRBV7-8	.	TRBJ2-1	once	TGTGCCAGCAGCGGGGCCAGCTCCTACAATGAGCAGTTCTTC	CASSGASSYNEQFF
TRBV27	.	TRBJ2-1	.	TGTGCCACCGCGGGGACCGTCTACAATGAGCAGTTCTTC	CATAGTVYNEQFF
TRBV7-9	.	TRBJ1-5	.	TGTGCCAGCAGCTTTAATGGCAATCAGCCCCAGCATTTT	CASSFNGNQPQHF
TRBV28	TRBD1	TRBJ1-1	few	TGTGCCAGCAGTTTAAGCGCGTGGGGACAGGGCGGGATTGTAGCTTTCTTT	CASSLSAWGQGGIVAFF
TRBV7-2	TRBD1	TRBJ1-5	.	TGTGCCAGCAGCCTCACAGGGGGCGCCAATCAGCCCCAGCATTTT	CASSLTGGANQPQHF
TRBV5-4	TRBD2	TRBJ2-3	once	TGTGCCAGCAGCTCGACTAGCGGAACAGATACGCAGTATTTT	CASSSTSGTDTQYF
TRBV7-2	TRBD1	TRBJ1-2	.	TGTGCCAGCAGCCCCGACAGGGGAGGCTATGGCTACACCTTC	CASSPDRGGYGYTF
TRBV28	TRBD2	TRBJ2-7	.	TGTGCCAGCAGTTCCCGACTAGCGGGAGGATTGGAGCAGTACTTC	CASSSRLAGGLEQYF
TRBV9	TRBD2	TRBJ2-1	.	TGTGCCAGCAGCGTAGGAGGTAGCGGGGGGACCAATGAGCAGTTCTTC	CASSVGGSGGTNEQFF
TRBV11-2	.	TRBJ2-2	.	TGTGCCAGCAGCTTAGCGCCAGGAAACCTCTGGACCGGGGAGCTGTTTTTT	CASSLAPGNLWTGELFF
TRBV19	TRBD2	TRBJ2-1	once	TGTGCCAGTAGTCTTAGCGGGAGAAGCTACAATGAGCAGTTCTTC	CASSLSGRSYNEQFF
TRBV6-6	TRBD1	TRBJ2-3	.	TGTGCCAGCAGTTCCCGGGACAGGGGCACAGATACGCAGTATTTT	CASSSRDRGTDTQYF
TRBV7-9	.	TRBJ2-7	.	TGTGCCAGCAGCCTGTCAAGGTTAGGGGTGGCAAACGAGCAGTACTTC	CASSLSRLGVANEQYF
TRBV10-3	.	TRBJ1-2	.	TGTGCCATCAGTGACGGAGGGTATGGCTACACCTTC	CAISDGGYGYTF
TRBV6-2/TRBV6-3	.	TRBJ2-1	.	TGTGCCAGCAGTCATAGTGGTGAGCAGTTCTTC	CASSHSGEQFF
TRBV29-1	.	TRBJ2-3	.	TGCAGCGTTGTGGGGCAGGGGACAGATACGCAGTATTTT	CSVVGQGTDTQYF
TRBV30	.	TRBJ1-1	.	TGTGCCTGGAGTAGAACAGGGAACACTGAAGCTTTCTTT	CAWSRTGNTEAFF
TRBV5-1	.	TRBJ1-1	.	TGCGCCAGCTCCTCAGGCGGGGGGAGGACTGAAGCTTTCTTT	CASSSGGGRTEAFF
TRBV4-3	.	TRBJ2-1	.	TGCGCCAGCAGCCAGGTGGCCTCCAATGAGCAGTTCTTC	CASSQVASNEQFF
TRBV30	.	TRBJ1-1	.	TGTGCCTGGAACCATGGGCTTGAAGCTTTCTTT	CAWNHGLEAFF
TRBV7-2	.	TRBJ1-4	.	TGTGCCAGCAGCCCCGGGGGGGAAACTAATGAAAAACTGTTTTTT	CASSPGGETNEKLFF
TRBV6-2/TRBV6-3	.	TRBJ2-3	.	TGTGCCAGCAGTCGACCGGGGATGGCAGATACGCAGTATTTT	CASSRPGMADTQYF
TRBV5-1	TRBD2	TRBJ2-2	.	TGCGCCAGCAGCTTGCTTGCGGGGGGAACGGTAAACACCGGGGAGCTGTTTTTT	CASSLLAGGTVNTGELFF
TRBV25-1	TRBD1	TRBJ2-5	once	TGTGCCAGCACCTTGGGACAGGGGGCGCCGGAGACCCAGTACTTC	CASTLGQGAPETQYF
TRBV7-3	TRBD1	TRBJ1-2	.	TGTGCCAGCAGATCAAAACCTAGGACAGGGGGCGCTCTGGATGGCTACACCTTC	CASRSKPRTGGALDGYTF
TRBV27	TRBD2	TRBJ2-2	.	TGTGCCAGCAGTAGAATAGCGGGAGGGCGGAACACCGGGGAGCTGTTTTTT	CASSRIAGGRNTGELFF
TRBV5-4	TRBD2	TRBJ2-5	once	TGTGCCAGCAGCTCGGGACTAGGAGAGACCCAGTACTTC	CASSSGLGETQYF
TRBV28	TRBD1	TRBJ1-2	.	TGTGCCAGCGGAACGGGCGGAGGGGGCTACTATGGCTACACCTTC	CASGTGGGGYYGYTF
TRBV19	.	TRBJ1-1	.	TGTGCCAGTAAGGGCGGGGACGCGGGCACTGAAGCTTTCTTT	CASKGGDAGTEAFF
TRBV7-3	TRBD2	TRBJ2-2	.	TGTGCCAGCAGCCCAGACGGGGGGGCGGCTGGCACCGGGGAGCTGTTTTTT	CASSPDGGAAGTGELFF
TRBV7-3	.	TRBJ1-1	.	TGTGCCAGCAGCTTAACTCAGAACACTGAAGCTTTCTTT	CASSLTQNTEAFF
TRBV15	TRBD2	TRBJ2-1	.	TGTGCCACCAGCAGAGATTTCTTGACTAGCGGGGGGCTGGGCAATGAGCAGTTCTTC	CATSRDFLTSGGLGNEQFF
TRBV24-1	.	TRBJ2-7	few	TGTGCCACCAGTGAACTCTCCCGGGGGTCCAACTCCTACGAGCAGTACTTC	CATSELSRGSNSYEQYF
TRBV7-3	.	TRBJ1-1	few	TGTGCCAGCAGCTTAATGGGGGCGAACACTGAAGCTTTCTTT	CASSLMGANTEAFF
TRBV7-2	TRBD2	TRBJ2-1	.	TGTGCCAGCAGCATCACTAGCGGGCTGTACAATGAGCAGTTCTTC	CASSITSGLYNEQFF
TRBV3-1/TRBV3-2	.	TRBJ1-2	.	TGTGCCAGCAGCCATGTTACCCCGGACTATGGCTACACCTTC	CASSHVTPDYGYTF